This TCR beta chain was documented in a study of CD8 T cells in Susac syndrome (dated by TCRdb to between 2019 and 2020). Study-level background: The study used repertoire sequencing to test whether antigen drove CD8+ T cell activation and differentiation in Susac syndrome. Study-level results and caveats: The number of individuals in the TCR sequencing and HLA analysis was recognized as being relatively small.

Peripheral blood CD8+ and CD4+ T cells from healthy donors, Susac syndrome patients and multiple sclerosis patients were profiled by high-throughput TCR beta sequencing. The multiple sclerosis controls were treatment-naive patients who had stable or active relapsing-remitting disease and met the revised McDonald criteria. CD8+ TEMRA cells were enriched by FACS, while bulk CD8+ and CD4+ T cells were purified by magnetic negative isolation. Blood was collected in EDTA tubes and processed within 24 hours, with PBMCs isolated through density gradient centrifugation. PBMCs intended for TCR sequencing were cryopreserved in liquid nitrogen and thawed later in a water bath at 37 degrees C. A purity of at least 90% was achieved for sorted or isolated CD4+, CD8+ and CD8+ TEMRA cells. Trimming takes 0 bases from V and 3 bases from J, and the germline ends sit 14 bases apart. The CDR1 and CDR2 encoded by the germline V gene (reference sequence) are LNHNV and YYDKDF. Spanning cysteine to phenylalanine, the CDR3 consists of 16 amino acids. Here the CDR3 DNA is all that survives: 48 bases in frame from base 1.

A note on this clonotype: The antigen it binds to is not known. No per-base quality is available; no much larger clone lies one base away.

RNA was extracted using the RNeasy kit, and roughly 0.5 to 1 microgram was reverse transcribed with random hexamers. The immunoSEQ multiplex PCR assay, covering 54 Vbeta and 13 Jbeta segments, was used to amplify TCR beta CDR3 regions. To correct PCR amplification bias, a synthetic template baseline was used for both primer optimization and computational correction. The published analysis was carried out like this. Reads were assigned to V, D and J genes according to IMGT and analyzed in immunoSEQ Analyzer, with only productive sequences retained. Clonality was calculated as one minus the Shannon entropy normalized by log2 of the number of productive unique sequences. Public and private clones were assessed among the 100 most prevalent clones of each patient and control. Susac-specific clones were defined as absent from healthy and MS cohorts, some 1,000 published viral clones and other ImmuneACCESS disease sequences. Using fastp trimming at Q25 and MiXCR clonotype assembly, TCRdb reanalyzed the public sequencing data and kept in-frame beta chains. Rows are combined by CDR3 protein, so each entry shows the most common genes and DNA. The V and J calls reflect TCRdb's pipeline rather than the authors' work. The sample table records 110,000 or so distinct CDR3 sequences; 85% to 95% of these occur just once. The biggest ten clones account for under 0.095% of the sample.

This TCR derives from a human donor with multiple sclerosis. The V and J genes are TRBV15 and TRBJ1-2; a tentative D call is TRBD1 (5 bases match). Source material: CD4+ T cells from PBMCs. The CDR3 amino acid sequence is: CATSREKGGGDYGYTF. The nucleotides read TGTGCCACCAGCAGAGAAAAGGGAGGAGGGGACTATGGCTACACCTTC.